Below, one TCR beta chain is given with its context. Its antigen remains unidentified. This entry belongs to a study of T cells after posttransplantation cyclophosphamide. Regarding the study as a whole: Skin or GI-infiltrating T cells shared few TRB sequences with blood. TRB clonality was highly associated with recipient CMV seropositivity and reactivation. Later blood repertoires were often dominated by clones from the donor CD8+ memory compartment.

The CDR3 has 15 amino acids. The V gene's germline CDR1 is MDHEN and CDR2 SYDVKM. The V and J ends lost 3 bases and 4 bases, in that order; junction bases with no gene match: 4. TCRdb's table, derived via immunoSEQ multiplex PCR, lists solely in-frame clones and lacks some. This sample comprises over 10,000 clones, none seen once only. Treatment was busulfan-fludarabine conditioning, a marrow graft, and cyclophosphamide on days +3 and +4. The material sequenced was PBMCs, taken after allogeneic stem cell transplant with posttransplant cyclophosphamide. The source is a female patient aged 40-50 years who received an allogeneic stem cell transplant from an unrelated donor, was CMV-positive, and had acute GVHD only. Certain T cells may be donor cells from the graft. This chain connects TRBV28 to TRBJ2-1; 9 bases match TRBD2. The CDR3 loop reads CASSFSSGTYNEQFF. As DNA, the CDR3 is TGTGCCAGCAGTTTTTCTAGCGGGACATACAATGAGCAGTTCTTC. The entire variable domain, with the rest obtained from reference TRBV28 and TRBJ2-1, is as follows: DVKVTQSSRYLVKRTGEKVFLECVQDMDHENMFWYRQDPGLGLRLIYFSYDVKMKEKGDIPEGYSVSREKKERFSLILESASTNQTSMYLCASSFSSGTYNEQFFGPGTRLTVL.